A selection of T cell receptor beta chains follows, all from one sample in a study of T cells after yellow fever vaccination. TCRdb recomputed calls from the 5' RACE reads with MiXCR, one row per CDR3 protein. The data show over 85,000 distinct CDR3 sequences, with more than 7.5% seen just once and roughly 15% held by the top ten. The specimen comprised CD8+ T cells not binding an NS4B(214-222) dextramer, sorted from PBMCs, sampled less than 16 days after the first yellow fever vaccination. These receptor sequences come from a young man who received the YFV17D yellow fever vaccine. The CDR3 runs from the conserved cysteine through the conserved F or W. D genes are given only for firm matches. Not all rows give a size; the values are once, few, many and, for expanded clones, a class.

j_call: TRBJ2-7; clone_size: few; d_call: NA; v_call: TRBV14; cdr3_aa: CASSPNARADYEQYF; cdr3_nt: TGTGCCAGCAGCCCGAACGCTCGGGCAGATTACGAGCAGTACTTC
j_call: TRBJ2-5; clone_size: few; d_call: NA; v_call: TRBV9; cdr3_aa: CASSPLPQDQETQYF; cdr3_nt: TGTGCCAGCAGCCCTCTCCCCCAAGACCAAGAGACCCAGTACTTC
j_call: TRBJ2-3; clone_size: few; d_call: TRBD2; v_call: TRBV5-6; cdr3_aa: CASTTRVGGGAVGHGQYF; cdr3_nt: TGTGCCAGCACCACGAGGGTCGGCGGGGGGGCCGTGGGACACGGGCAGTATTTT
j_call: TRBJ1-2; clone_size: few; d_call: NA; v_call: TRBV4-1; cdr3_aa: CASSQGAGPPYNRTF; cdr3_nt: TGCGCCAGCAGCCAAGGCGCCGGGCCACCGTACAACCGCACCTTC
j_call: TRBJ2-7; clone_size: many; d_call: NA; v_call: TRBV20-1; cdr3_aa: CSARDTAYEQYF; cdr3_nt: TGCAGTGCTAGAGACACAGCCTACGAGCAGTACTTC
j_call: TRBJ1-5; clone_size: few; d_call: TRBD1; v_call: TRBV6-2/TRBV6-3; cdr3_aa: CASSSGGHQPQHF; cdr3_nt: TGTGCCAGCAGTTCAGGGGGCCATCAGCCCCAGCATTTT
j_call: TRBJ2-1; clone_size: NA; d_call: TRBD2; v_call: TRBV28; cdr3_aa: CASSFGTINNEQFF; cdr3_nt: TGTGCCAGCAGTTTCGGGACTATAAACAATGAGCAGTTCTTC
j_call: TRBJ2-3; clone_size: NA; d_call: TRBD1; v_call: TRBV7-6; cdr3_aa: CASSLEGRTGRDTQYF; cdr3_nt: TGTGCCAGCAGCTTAGAGGGACGGACAGGGAGGGATACGCAGTATTTT
j_call: TRBJ2-5; clone_size: once; d_call: TRBD1; v_call: TRBV3-1; cdr3_aa: CASSQDGTGVETQYF; cdr3_nt: TGTGCCAGCAGCCAAGATGGGACAGGGGTGGAGACCCAGTACTTC
j_call: TRBJ1-5; clone_size: few; d_call: NA; v_call: TRBV24-1; cdr3_aa: CATTRTGRQPQHF; cdr3_nt: TGTGCCACCACGAGAACAGGTCGACAGCCCCAGCATTTT
j_call: TRBJ1-5; clone_size: few; d_call: TRBD1; v_call: TRBV5-8; cdr3_aa: CASSFGTGNNQPQHF; cdr3_nt: TGTGCCAGCAGCTTCGGGACAGGAAACAATCAGCCCCAGCATTTT
j_call: TRBJ2-1; clone_size: NA; d_call: NA; v_call: TRBV4-1; cdr3_aa: CASSQVVGVDEQFF; cdr3_nt: TGCGCCAGCAGCCAAGTAGTAGGAGTCGATGAGCAGTTCTTC
j_call: TRBJ1-4; clone_size: NA; d_call: NA; v_call: TRBV7-6; cdr3_aa: CASSLVQGRGEKLFF; cdr3_nt: TGTGCCAGCAGCTTAGTTCAGGGGCGTGGAGAAAAACTGTTTTTT
j_call: TRBJ2-7; clone_size: NA; d_call: NA; v_call: TRBV20-1; cdr3_aa: CSARETSDAVLSYEQYF; cdr3_nt: TGCAGTGCTAGAGAGACTTCTGACGCAGTCCTCTCCTACGAGCAGTACTTC
j_call: TRBJ1-5; clone_size: many; d_call: NA; v_call: TRBV2; cdr3_aa: CARWNQPQHF; cdr3_nt: TGTGCCCGCTGGAATCAGCCCCAGCATTTT
j_call: TRBJ2-7; clone_size: NA; d_call: TRBD1; v_call: TRBV11-2; cdr3_aa: CASSSLGPGTGLDEQYF; cdr3_nt: TGTGCCAGCAGCTCCTTAGGGCCCGGGACAGGGCTGGACGAGCAGTACTTC
j_call: TRBJ1-5; clone_size: few; d_call: TRBD1; v_call: TRBV12-3/TRBV12-4; cdr3_aa: CASSFRDTGERQHF; cdr3_nt: TGTGCCAGCAGTTTTCGGGACACAGGGGAGCGCCAGCATTTT
j_call: TRBJ2-5; clone_size: NA; d_call: TRBD1; v_call: TRBV6-5; cdr3_aa: CASSYATGLKTQYF; cdr3_nt: TGTGCCAGCAGTTACGCGACAGGGTTAAAGACCCAGTACTTC
j_call: TRBJ1-2; clone_size: NA; d_call: NA; v_call: TRBV6-5; cdr3_aa: CASSYSGVDGYTF; cdr3_nt: TGTGCCAGCAGTTACTCCGGGGTCGATGGCTACACCTTC
j_call: TRBJ1-2; clone_size: NA; d_call: NA; v_call: TRBV18; cdr3_aa: CASSPPASLLYGYTF; cdr3_nt: TGTGCCAGCTCACCACCTGCTAGCTTACTCTATGGCTACACCTTC
j_call: TRBJ1-1; clone_size: NA; d_call: NA; v_call: TRBV6-2/TRBV6-3; cdr3_aa: CASSPRTETLNTEAFF; cdr3_nt: TGTGCCAGCAGTCCACGGACAGAAACACTGAACACTGAAGCTTTCTTT
j_call: TRBJ1-2; clone_size: few; d_call: NA; v_call: TRBV10-3; cdr3_aa: CAIGSSYNYGYTF; cdr3_nt: TGTGCCATCGGTTCATCGTATAACTATGGCTACACCTTC
j_call: TRBJ2-3; clone_size: few; d_call: NA; v_call: TRBV24-1; cdr3_aa: CATSGLESSSSTDTQYF; cdr3_nt: TGTGCCACCAGTGGGTTGGAGTCAAGCTCTAGCACAGATACGCAGTATTTT
j_call: TRBJ2-7; clone_size: many; d_call: NA; v_call: TRBV20-1; cdr3_aa: CSALGASSYEQYF; cdr3_nt: TGCAGTGCCCTGGGTGCATCCTCCTACGAGCAGTACTTC
j_call: TRBJ1-4; clone_size: few; d_call: NA; v_call: TRBV12-3/TRBV12-4; cdr3_aa: CASSPGVHGVEKLFF; cdr3_nt: TGTGCCAGCAGTCCCGGGGTTCACGGGGTTGAAAAACTGTTTTTT
j_call: TRBJ2-2; clone_size: few; d_call: NA; v_call: TRBV5-4; cdr3_aa: CASSTKSSGSTGELFF; cdr3_nt: TGTGCCAGCAGCACCAAGAGTAGCGGAAGCACCGGGGAGCTGTTTTTT
j_call: TRBJ2-1; clone_size: many; d_call: NA; v_call: TRBV11-3; cdr3_aa: CASSLRGAYNEQFF; cdr3_nt: TGTGCCAGCAGCTTAAGGGGCGCCTACAATGAGCAGTTCTTC
j_call: TRBJ1-5; clone_size: NA; d_call: NA; v_call: TRBV7-9; cdr3_aa: CASSLKGGQPQHF; cdr3_nt: TGTGCCAGCAGCTTAAAGGGAGGGCAGCCCCAGCATTTT